The next 26 T cell receptor beta chains were all read from a single sample in a study of T cells in women clearing cervical HPV infection. The assay was immunoSEQ multiplex PCR, and TCRdb's table has in-frame clones only and misses some. This sample's table reports about 30,000 clones. What was sequenced was blood buffy coat. The receptors come from a woman between 18 and 69 years old with a cervical HPV16 infection that either progressed to CIN3+ or cleared (not recorded which).

Remarks on this clone: From the germline J gene comes the end of the CDR3, since the read stops 3 residues before it. The chain couples TRBV10-3 to TRBJ2-2; 12 bases line up with TRBD2. The CDR3 is made up of 19 amino acids. Germline V gene sequence: CDR1 ENHRY, CDR2 SYGVKD. V lost 0 bases and J lost 4; bases outside the gene matches: 9. The sequenced CDR3 bases are TGTGCCATCAGTGAGTCCGCTCTAGCGGGAGGGAGAGGCACCGGGGAG. Its protein is CAISESALAGGRGTGE. The CDR3 as a whole reads CAISESALAGGRGTGELFF.

Points on this clone: The read stops 3 residues short of the end of the CDR3; the missing end is completed from the germline J gene. This chain uses TRBV11-1 with TRBJ2-2; tentatively, D is TRBD1 (5 bases). Looked up from germline, CDR1 is SGHAT and CDR2 is FQDESV (reference sequence). Trimming removed 4 bases from V and 8 bases from J, with 14 bases in between. The CDR3 totals 14 residues. The CDR3 bases that were read are TGTGCCAGCAGCTCCCCCCAGGGTCCGGGGGAG. Translation: CASSSPQGPGE. The whole CDR3 protein reads CASSSPQGPGELFF.

The sequenced part of the CDR3 DNA is TGCGCCAGCAGCTTCCCAGGTTCTTTTCGTAGCGCAACTAATGAAAAA. The encoded protein is CASSFPGSFRSATNEK. The whole CDR3 sequence is CASSFPGSFRSATNEKLFF. The gene calls are TRBV5-1 and TRBJ1-4; unclear D gene. The CDR3 end is not reached by the read, which stops 3 residues before it; the germline J gene fills it in. There are 19 residues in the CDR3. The V gene's germline CDR1 is SGHRS and CDR2 YFSETQ. Trimming shortened V by 2 bases and J by 0 bases, and 20 bases separated the two germline ends.

In the case of this clone: The read terminates 3 residues before the CDR3 end, so the remaining end is supplied by the germline J gene. The chain carries TRBV19 and TRBJ1-2, with D unresolved. Trimming pared 5 bases from V and 4 bases from J, leaving 11 bases between. The germline V gene has CDR1 LNHDA and CDR2 SQIVND (reference sequence). The CDR3 spans 13 residues. The CDR3 loop reads CASSHQNGYGYTF. CDR3 DNA (partial): TGTGCCAGTAGTCACCAGAATGGCTATGGC.

Turning to this clone: Read data end 3 residues before the CDR3 end; the end is taken from the germline J gene. This chain connects TRBV7-6 to TRBJ2-4, with TRBD1 identical over 8 bases. Germline V gives CDR1 SGHVS, CDR2 FNYEAQ. This CDR3 spans 14 amino acids. CDR3 sequence reads: CASSSGQGRETQYF. The sequenced part of the CDR3 DNA is TGTGCCAGCAGCTCCGGACAGGGTCGAGAGACT.

A word on this clone: The DNA ends 3 residues before the CDR3 does, and the rest of the CDR3 is filled in from the germline J gene. This chain connects TRBV6-1 to TRBJ2-7, with D maybe TRBD1 (5 bases). V was shortened by 4 bases and J by 3 bases, with 13 bases between the two germline ends. The CDR3 covers 14 residues. Germline CDR1 is MNHNS and CDR2 is SASEGT. The CDR3 DNA, read in part, is TGTGCCAGCAGTGTAGGGGAAGGGGACTACGAG. This translates into CASSVGEGDYE. The whole CDR3 sequence is CASSVGEGDYEQYF.

In the case of this clone: The read terminates 3 residues ahead of where the CDR3 ends, so the germline J gene completes it. Other DNA sequences in this specimen translate into the identical CDR3. The chain employs TRBV30 and TRBJ2-1, with unresolved D. Trimming removed 2 bases from V and 4 bases from J, with 6 bases in between. This CDR3 is built from 12 residues. Germline V gene data show CDR1 as GTSNPN and CDR2 as SVGIG (reference sequence). CDR3: CAWSNLYNEQFF. The DNA read from the CDR3 is TGTGCCTGGAGTAACCTATACAATGAG.

To note about this clone: The sequence runs out 3 residues before the end of the CDR3; the remainder is reconstructed from the germline J gene. This chain joins TRBV19 and TRBJ2-1, with D unclear. The CDR3 consists of 14 residues. Germline lookup yields CDR1 LNHDA and CDR2 SQIVND (reference sequence). The V end was cut by 10 bases, the J end by 4 bases, with 17 bases between. The CDR3 reads CATAGQEGYNEQFF. CDR3 DNA (partial): TGTGCCACAGCTGGTCAGGAAGGGTACAATGAG.

Points on this clone: From the germline J gene comes the end of the CDR3, since the read stops 3 residues before it. The chain employs TRBV7-9 and TRBJ1-6; 7 nucleotides line up with TRBD1. From germline, CDR1 is SEHNR and CDR2 FQNEAQ (reference sequence). V shed 1 base, J shed 9 bases, and the junction held 6 bases outside the gene matches. The CDR3 is made up of 15 amino acids. The CDR3 spells CASSLGQGVGSPLHF. CDR3 DNA (partial): TGTGCCAGCAGCTTAGGACAGGGTGTTGGTTCACCC.

As regards this clone: The read is 3 residues too short to cover the CDR3 end, so that end is filled in from the germline J gene. The chain is built from TRBV5-1 and TRBJ2-7, with D unresolved. The CDR3 totals 14 residues. Trimming cost V 4 bases and J 0 bases, with 11 bases left between them. The germline V gene has CDR1 SGHRS and CDR2 YFSETQ. The CDR3 spells CASSPTPRSYEQYF. CDR3 DNA, as far as it was read: TGCGCCAGCAGCCCCACTCCCCGCTCCTACGAG.

To note about this clone: The read ends 3 residues before the CDR3 terminus; that terminus is restored from the germline J gene. The gene calls are TRBV7-8 and TRBJ1-1; the match to TRBD1 covers 8 bases. Germline V CDR1 and CDR2: SGHVS, FQNEAQ. Germline trimming cut 5 bases from V and 4 bases from J; bases unmatched to any gene: 12. CDR3 size: 16 residues. The CDR3 here is CASSGRDRPLLTEAFF. The part of the CDR3 DNA that was read is TGTGCCAGCAGCGGACGGGACAGGCCCTTGCTCACTGAA. The full variable domain, its missing parts supplied by reference TRBV7-8 and TRBJ1-1, is GAGVSQSPRYKVAKRGQDVALRCDPISGHVSLFWYQQALGQGPEFLTYFQNEAQLDKSGLPSDRFFAERPEGSVSTLKIQRTQQEDSAVYLCASSGRDRPLLTEAFFGQGTRLTVV.

Worth noting for this clone: The read falls 3 residues short of the CDR3 end, and the missing part is taken from the germline J gene. This rearrangement joins TRBV20-1 to TRBJ2-3; 14 bases are a match to TRBD2. Germline V gives CDR1 DFQATT, CDR2 SNEGSKA (reference sequence). The junction had 18 bases not matched to a gene; V was cut back by 3 bases and J by 7 bases. The CDR3 loop spans 19 amino acids. The sequenced CDR3 bases are TGCAGTGCTAGTGGAGTGACTAGCGGGAGGGCCAAGGGGCCGTATACG. This codes for CSASGVTSGRAKGPYT. The whole CDR3 reads CSASGVTSGRAKGPYTQYF.

The CDR3 DNA, read in part, is TGTGCCAGCTCACCAGGCTTAAGTGCTGAAAAA. This translates into CASSPGLSAEK. The CDR3 in its entirety is CASSPGLSAEKLFF. The chain recombines TRBV18 with TRBJ1-4; no clear D gene. The read terminates 3 residues before the CDR3 end, so the remaining end is supplied by the germline J gene. V lost 2 bases to trimming and J lost 7 bases, with 11 bases between them. CDR1 and CDR2 (germline): KGHSH, LQKENI. The CDR3 runs 14 residues.

In regard to this clone: The missing CDR3 end, 3 residues past where the read stops, is filled in from the germline J gene. This chain uses TRBV18 with TRBJ2-4; 7 nucleotides line up with TRBD1. CDR1 and CDR2 (germline): KGHSH, LQKENI. The CDR3 covers 16 residues. The covered CDR3 bases are TGTGCCAGCTCACCGCTCTCGACAGGGAGTGAGGATGGT. Translation: CASSPLSTGSEDG. The CDR3, in full, reads CASSPLSTGSEDGQYF.

As concerns this clone: The read ends 3 residues shy of where the CDR3 ends; the end is completed using the germline J gene. This chain uses TRBV12-3 or TRBV12-4 with TRBJ2-3, with D possibly matching TRBD2 (6 bases). V shed 6 bases and J shed 8 bases, with 21 bases lying between them. The CDR3 runs to 15 residues. The CDR3 DNA, read in part, is TGTGCCAGCAGCGAAACAGCGCTGGGGGGAGGTACG. Protein: CASSETALGGGT. In full, the CDR3 is CASSETALGGGTQYF.

On this clone itself: The observed sequence ends 3 residues before the CDR3 terminus, with the missing tail filled in from the germline J gene. The chain employs TRBV7-6 and TRBJ1-1; D remains ambiguous. The length of the CDR3 is 12 residues. Germline V gene sequence: CDR1 SGHVS, CDR2 FNYEAQ. The covered CDR3 bases are TGTGCCAGCAGCTTAGTAGCCGGGGAA. It encodes CASSLVAGE. The CDR3 reads in full as CASSLVAGEAFF.

A note on this clone: The sequence runs out 3 residues before the end of the CDR3; the remainder is reconstructed from the germline J gene. The V and J genes are TRBV7-3 and TRBJ2-2, with D perhaps matching TRBD2 (5 bases). The CDR3 covers 15 residues. Germline V lookup: CDR1 SGHTA, CDR2 FQGTGA. Trimming left V 2 bases short and J 4 bases short, with 11 bases between. The CDR3 sequence is CASSLLALVTGELFF. The sequenced part of the CDR3 DNA is TGTGCCAGCAGCTTACTAGCTCTTGTCACCGGGGAG.

Worth noting for this clone: The read finishes 3 residues shy of the CDR3 end, and the germline J gene is used to complete it. The V and J genes are TRBV7-3 and TRBJ2-7; 11 nucleotides line up with TRBD2. The CDR3 has 16 amino acids. The germline CDR1 and CDR2 sequences are SGHTA and FQGTGA. V shed 0 bases and J 3 bases; nucleotides not matched to a gene: 4. The DNA read from the CDR3 is TGTGCCAGCAGCTTAACTGGGACTAGCGGAAACTACGAG. Its protein is CASSLTGTSGNYE. The CDR3 reads in full as CASSLTGTSGNYEQYF.

About this clone: Read sequence stops 3 residues before the CDR3 end, and the germline J gene provides the missing end. The chain employs TRBV5-1 and TRBJ2-3; D not certain. Germline CDR1 and CDR2: SGHRS and YFSETQ. There are 15 residues in the CDR3. V was shortened by 4 bases and J by 0 bases, with 12 bases between the two germline ends. Incomplete CDR3 DNA: TGCGCCAGCAGCAGGGCAGGAACGAGCACAGATACG. It specifies CASSRAGTSTDT. In full, the CDR3 reads CASSRAGTSTDTQYF. Full variable domain (missing parts from reference TRBV5-1 and TRBJ2-3): KAGVTQTPRYLIKTRGQQVTLSCSPISGHRSVSWYQQTPGQGLQFLFEYFSETQRNKGNFPGRFSGRQFSNSRSEMNVSTLELGDSALYLCASSRAGTSTDTQYFGPGTRLTVL.

Regarding this clone: The read halts 3 residues ahead of the CDR3 end, with the missing end drawn from the germline J gene. This chain links TRBV2 with TRBJ1-2; TRBD1 aligns across 10 bases. CDR3 length: 19 amino acids. V dropped 7 bases and J dropped 1; count of bases not matched to a gene: 18. Germline V gives CDR1 SNHLY, CDR2 FYNNEI. Here the CDR3 reads CASIRRKTGGAISNYGYTF. The sequenced CDR3 bases are TGTGCCAGCATACGGAGAAAGACAGGGGGCGCAATCAGTAACTATGGC.

CDR3: CSVVFGQGAYNEQFF. The CDR3 DNA, read in part, is TGCAGCGTTGTATTCGGACAGGGGGCCTACAATGAG. V and J are TRBV29-1 and TRBJ2-1, with 10 bases that match TRBD1. The read falls 3 residues short of the CDR3 end, and the missing part is taken from the germline J gene. The CDR3 length is 15 residues. The V gene end was trimmed by 4 bases and the J gene end by 2 bases; junction bases not matched to a gene: 5. Germline CDR1 and CDR2: SQVTM and ANQGSEA.

On this clone itself: The read halts 3 residues ahead of the CDR3 end, with the missing end drawn from the germline J gene. The chain links TRBV19 to TRBJ2-3; 12 positions match TRBD1. The CDR3 contains 18 residues. In germline, CDR1 is LNHDA, CDR2 SQIVND (reference sequence). Partial CDR3 DNA: TGTGCCAGTAGTATAGATAAAGGGACAGGGGGCTCCAATCAGCCG. As protein: CASSIDKGTGGSNQP. The whole CDR3 reads CASSIDKGTGGSNQPQYF.

On this clone itself: The read ends 3 residues before the CDR3 terminus; that terminus is restored from the germline J gene. The V call is TRBV30, the J call TRBJ1-6; 8 nucleotides align to TRBD1. The trim removed 0 bases at V and 3 bases at J, leaving 4 bases unmatched. From germline, CDR1 is GTSNPN and CDR2 SVGIG (reference sequence). The CDR3 length is 16 residues. The CDR3 is CAWSVGTGFYNSPLHF. The DNA read from the CDR3 is TGTGCCTGGAGTGTAGGGACAGGCTTCTATAATTCACCC.

A note on this clone: The read terminates 3 residues ahead of where the CDR3 ends, so the germline J gene completes it. The chain recombines TRBV7-2 with TRBJ2-2, with a possible D match to TRBD1 (6 bases). Germline V gene data show CDR1 as SGHTA and CDR2 as FQGNSA. V dropped 5 bases and J dropped 4 bases, with 14 bases sitting between them. The CDR3 extends over 15 amino acids. The CDR3 DNA, read in part, is TGTGCCAGCAGCCGAGGGACAATAAGCACCGGGGAG. Translating it yields CASSRGTISTGE. The complete CDR3 sequence is CASSRGTISTGELFF. The variable domain in full, completed from reference TRBV7-2 and TRBJ2-2, reads GAGVSQSPSNKVTEKGKDVELRCDPISGHTALYWYRQSLGQGLEFLIYFQGNSAPDKSGLPSDRFSAERTGGSVSTLTIQRTQQEDSAVYLCASSRGTISTGELFFGEGSRLTVL.

Remarks on this clone: The missing CDR3 end, 3 residues past where the read stops, is filled in from the germline J gene. This chain connects TRBV7-9 to TRBJ2-3; TRBD2 matches 7 bases. Trimming at V came to 4 bases and at J to 2 bases, leaving 6 bases not matched to a gene. The CDR3 has 15 amino acids. The germline V gene has CDR1 SEHNR and CDR2 FQNEAQ (reference sequence). Partial CDR3 DNA: TGTGCCAGCAGCTACGCGGGGGAGGTCACAGATACG. Amino acid sequence: CASSYAGEVTDT. The complete CDR3 protein is CASSYAGEVTDTQYF.

The CDR3 region is CASSLRDNDYTF. CDR3 DNA, as far as it was read: TGTGCCAGCAGCCTTAGGGACAATGAC. The chain uses TRBV7-2 and TRBJ1-2; TRBD1 might be the D (6 bases). The observed sequence ends 3 residues before the CDR3 terminus, with the missing tail filled in from the germline J gene. Germline values: CDR1 SGHTA, CDR2 FQGNSA. The CDR3 contains 12 residues.